These 5 T cell receptor beta chains came from one sample sequenced in a study of neoadjuvant nivolumab and ipilimumab in lung cancer. Using immunoSEQ multiplex PCR, the repertoire was profiled, and TCRdb retains in-frame clones only, with some absent. The data show tens of thousands of clones, around nine tenths seen once. The source was blood, collected before neoadjuvant nivolumab, alone or with ipilimumab. The receptor source for this set is an adult with non-small cell lung cancer. Some clones in this sample may be carry-over from other donors' samples.

This clone was seen a few times. The chain recombines TRBV18 with TRBJ1-1; 9 bases fit TRBD1. The CDR3 runs 15 residues. Germline V gene lookup returns CDR1 KGHSH and CDR2 LQKENI. The trim removed 3 bases at V and 1 base at J, leaving 3 bases unmatched. The CDR3, as DNA: TGTGCCAGCTCACCTCGGACAGGGGCGAACACTGAAGCTTTCTTT. Translation gives CASSPRTGANTEAFF.

The chain joins TRBV9 to TRBJ2-1; possible D gene TRBD1, 5 bases. Germline CDR1 SGDLS, CDR2 YYNGEE. CDR3 size: 14 residues. Between the trimmed V and J ends, which lost 1 base and 5 bases, there was a span of 10 bases. The CDR3 sequence: CASSVTGIHNEQFF. For the CDR3, the DNA is TGTGCCAGCAGCGTAACAGGAATCCACAATGAGCAGTTCTTC.

The gene calls are TRBV7-2 and TRBJ2-1; 11 bases map to TRBD2. The CDR3 consists of 16 residues. V lost 5 bases and J lost 7; bases outside the gene matches: 10. Germline V CDR1 and CDR2: SGHTA, FQGNSA. The CDR3 spells CASSGGASGRWNEQFF. CDR3 DNA sequence: TGTGCCAGCAGCGGGGGGGCTAGCGGGAGGTGGAATGAGCAGTTCTTC.

The chain recombines TRBV5-1 with TRBJ2-1, with 8 bases matching TRBD1. J was trimmed by 3 bases and V by 0 bases; bases with no gene match: 5. Looked up from germline, CDR1 is SGHRS and CDR2 is YFSETQ. CDR3 length: 16 amino acids. The CDR3 nucleotides read TGCGCCAGCAGCTTGGCCCCACAGGGGGTCTACAATGAGCAGTTCTTC. This gives the protein CASSLAPQGVYNEQFF.

The V gene is TRBV20-1, the J gene TRBJ2-3; possibly TRBD2 for D (5 bases). The CDR3 has 11 residues. Germline lookup yields CDR1 DFQATT and CDR2 SNEGSKA (reference sequence). V gave up 5 bases and J gave up 8 bases, with 11 bases separating them. The CDR3 reads CSAASEGTQYF. The CDR3 DNA follows: TGCAGTGCTGCCTCAGAGGGTACGCAGTATTTT.